Following are 19 T cell receptor beta chains from one sample sequenced in a study of T cells in Graves' hyperthyroidism and ophthalmopathy. The CDR3 regions of TCR beta were amplified from RNA transcripts. The primer set for the first-round RT-PCR of the TCR CDR3 was HTBI. TCRdb redid the calling of the multiplex PCR reads with MiXCR, one entry per CDR3 protein. The sample lists more than 500,000 distinct CDR3 sequences, around 16% occurring once. The sequenced sample consisted of blood. These receptors came from a woman in her 30s with Graves' ophthalmopathy.

The chain uses TRBV7-3 and TRBJ2-1; 9 nucleotides line up with TRBD1. V gave up 3 bases and J gave up 9 bases; unmatched junction bases: 6. This CDR3 has 14 amino acids. Germline V gene sequence: CDR1 SGHTA, CDR2 FQGTGA. In DNA form, the CDR3 reads TGTGCCAGCAGCTTTAGGGACAGGGACAGTGAGCAGTTCTTC. Its protein product is CASSFRDRDSEQFF. Full variable domain (rest looked up from reference TRBV7-3 and TRBJ2-1): GAGVSQTPSNKVTEKGKYVELRCDPISGHTALYWYRQSLGQGPEFLIYFQGTGAADDSGLPNDRFFAVRPEGSVSTLKIQRTERGDSAVYLCASSFRDRDSEQFFGPGTRLTVL.

The chain is built from TRBV6-5 and TRBJ2-7, with D perhaps TRBD2 (6 bases). This CDR3 contains 14 residues. Trimming stripped 4 bases from V and 0 bases from J, with 10 bases between. The germline V gene has CDR1 MNHEY and CDR2 SVGAGI. The DNA of the CDR3 is TGTGCCAGCAGTTCGGACGGGAGCTCCTACGAGCAGTACTTC. Encoded protein: CASSSDGSSYEQYF.

This clonotype has ten or more counts. This chain links TRBV12-3 or TRBV12-4 with TRBJ1-5; a weak D match, TRBD1 (5 bases). V was trimmed by 7 bases and J by 2 bases, leaving 21 bases between them. The CDR3 length is 17 residues. The CDR3 nucleotides are TGTGCCAGCACCAAAGACTTCGGGGGGGATGGCAATCAGCCCCAGCATTTT. Translated: CASTKDFGGDGNQPQHF.

The chain links TRBV28 to TRBJ2-7; possible D gene TRBD2, 6 bases. V lost 6 bases, J lost 2 bases, and 14 bases lay in between. There are 14 residues in the CDR3. Germline CDR1 reads MDHEN; CDR2 reads SYDVKM. The CDR3 sequence is CASSFLRDPYEQYF. The CDR3, as DNA: TGTGCCAGCAGCTTTTTGCGGGATCCCTACGAGCAGTACTTC.

This clonotype was found a few times. Written as DNA, the CDR3 is TGTGCCATCAGTGAGGAACTAGCGGCCCAAGAGACCCAGTACTTC. Encoded protein: CAISEELAAQETQYF. V gene TRBV10-3 combines with J gene TRBJ2-5; 8 bases map to TRBD2. The CDR3 consists of 15 residues. Looked up from germline, CDR1 is ENHRY and CDR2 is SYGVKD. J lost 1 base, V lost 2 bases, and 3 bases had no gene match.

The sample holds a few counts of this clonotype. J is TRBJ1-5 and V is TRBV7-2; D ambiguous. Germline V gene lookup returns CDR1 SGHTA and CDR2 FQGNSA. The V gene lost 1 base and the J gene lost 2 bases, with 9 bases spanning the gap. The CDR3 is 15 amino acids. CDR3 nucleotide sequence: TGTGCCAGCAGCTTAGTGAGTGGCGGCAATCAGCCCCAGCATTTT. Protein: CASSLVSGGNQPQHF.

In this sample, this clonotype turned up many times. The CDR3 region is CASSLRTDLNTEAFF. The CDR3 DNA reads TGCGCCAGCAGCTTGAGGACAGACCTGAACACTGAAGCTTTCTTT. The chain uses TRBV5-1 and TRBJ1-1, with D perhaps matching TRBD1 (6 bases). In germline, CDR1 is SGHRS, CDR2 YFSETQ. The CDR3 covers 15 residues. V was shortened by 1 base and J by 0 bases, with 10 bases between the two germline ends.

This clonotype has ten or more counts. The V and J genes are TRBV3-1 and TRBJ2-2; 8 bases match TRBD2. The V gene end was trimmed by 8 bases and the J gene end by 7 bases; junction bases not matched to a gene: 6. The germline V gene encodes CDR1 LGHDT and CDR2 YNNKEL (reference sequence). The CDR3 runs 13 residues. This chain's CDR3 is CASRTSLYGELFF. The CDR3 bases are TGTGCCAGCCGGACTAGCTTGTACGGGGAGCTGTTTTTT. Based on the CDR3 plus reference TRBV3-1 and TRBJ2-2, the full variable domain is DTAVSQTPKYLVTQMGNDKSIKCEQNLGHDTMYWYKQDSKKFLKIMFSYNNKELIINETVPNRFSPKSPDKAHLNLHINSLELGDSAVYFCASRTSLYGELFFGEGSRLTVL.

There are a few counts of this clonotype. The J gene is TRBJ2-7, the V gene TRBV20-1; D may be TRBD1 (5 bases). The V end was cut by 7 bases, the J end by 5 bases, with 15 bases between. CDR3 length: 12 amino acids. The germline V gene has CDR1 DFQATT and CDR2 SNEGSKA (reference sequence). CDR3 sequence reads: CSGSQGANEQYF. DNA for the CDR3: TGCAGTGGAAGTCAGGGTGCCAACGAGCAGTACTTC.

This clonotype has just a few counts. The CDR3 spells CATSDGHYGAGGNQETQYF. CDR3 nucleotides: TGTGCCACCAGTGATGGGCACTACGGAGCGGGAGGGAACCAAGAGACCCAGTACTTC. V gene TRBV24-1 combines with J gene TRBJ2-5; 10 nucleotides match TRBD2. CDR3 length equals 19 residues. The J segment lost 0 bases and the V segment lost 3 bases, leaving 12 bases of the junction unmatched. CDR1 KGHDR and CDR2 SFDVKD come from the germline V gene.

The chain employs TRBV28 and TRBJ2-1; 9 bases match TRBD1. Per germline, CDR1 MDHEN and CDR2 SYDVKM. The length of the CDR3 is 15 residues. Germline trimming cut 1 base from V and 15 bases from J; bases unmatched to any gene: 13. CDR3 sequence: CASSLFARDRDARFF. The CDR3 DNA sequence: TGTGCCAGCAGTTTATTCGCACGGGACAGGGACGCAAGGTTCTTC.

This clonotype was recorded many times. The chain is built from TRBV27 and TRBJ2-1, with TRBD2 matching over 8 bases. Germline loops: CDR1 MNHEY, CDR2 SMNVEV (reference sequence). The V gene end was trimmed by 6 bases and the J gene end by 5 bases; junction bases not matched to a gene: 9. This CDR3 region has 15 residues. CDR3 residues: CASRPTSGGDNEQFF. The DNA for the CDR3 is TGTGCCAGCAGGCCAACTAGCGGAGGAGACAATGAGCAGTTCTTC.

This clonotype appeared a few times. The rearrangement links TRBV28 to TRBJ1-1, with 8 bases identical to TRBD1. With 6 bases clipped from V and 3 bases from J, the junction kept 9 bases outside the gene matches. CDR3 length: 15 residues. Germline V gives CDR1 MDHEN, CDR2 SYDVKM. CDR3 region: CASSYQGADDTEAFF. Written as DNA, the CDR3 is TGTGCCAGCAGCTACCAGGGGGCTGATGACACTGAAGCTTTCTTT.

This clonotype was observed many times. The J gene is TRBJ1-1, the V gene TRBV3-1; D gene unclear. CDR3 length equals 15 residues. V lost 0 bases and J 1 base, leaving 9 bases between the germline ends. From germline, CDR1 is LGHDT and CDR2 YNNKEL (reference sequence). CDR3 sequence (DNA): TGTGCCAGCAGCCAAGATCCAAACGGGAACACTGAAGCTTTCTTT. Its translation: CASSQDPNGNTEAFF.

The chain uses TRBV4-3 and TRBJ1-1; D is uncertain. The CDR3 totals 16 residues. CDR1 is LGHNA and CDR2 is YSLEER in the germline V gene. The V and J ends lost 0 bases and 3 bases respectively, with 14 bases between them. CDR3 amino acids: CASSQDLWVLDTEAFF. In DNA, the CDR3 is TGCGCCAGCAGCCAAGATTTGTGGGTATTAGACACTGAAGCTTTCTTT.

The V and J genes are TRBV3-1 and TRBJ2-1; 8 positions match TRBD2. Germline V gives CDR1 LGHDT, CDR2 YNNKEL (reference sequence). The V gene end was trimmed by 1 base and the J gene end by 7 bases; junction bases not matched to a gene: 3. The CDR3 contains 14 residues. DNA of the CDR3: TGTGCCAGCAGCCAAGGAGCGGGAGTGAATGAGCAGTTCTTC. This encodes CASSQGAGVNEQFF.

This clonotype was counted many times. The CDR3 spells CASSPRAEANTGELFF. The CDR3, as DNA: TGTGCCAGCTCACCACGAGCGGAGGCGAACACCGGGGAGCTGTTTTTT. The chain combines TRBV18 with TRBJ2-2; a weak D match, TRBD2 (5 bases). Germline V gives CDR1 KGHSH, CDR2 LQKENI. This CDR3 has 16 residues. V gave up 1 base and J gave up 0 bases, with 9 bases separating them.

This clonotype has at least ten counts. The V gene is TRBV5-1, the J gene TRBJ1-1; D is uncertain. Germline CDR1 SGHRS, CDR2 YFSETQ. The CDR3 sequence is 12 residues long. The V gene lost 5 bases and the J gene lost 0 bases, with 5 bases spanning the gap. The CDR3 loop reads CASRSMNTEAFF. The CDR3 DNA follows: TGCGCCAGCAGAAGTATGAACACTGAAGCTTTCTTT. Supplemented by reference TRBV5-1 and TRBJ1-1, the full variable domain reads KAGVTQTPRYLIKTRGQQVTLSCSPISGHRSVSWYQQTPGQGLQFLFEYFSETQRNKGNFPGRFSGRQFSNSRSEMNVSTLELGDSALYLCASRSMNTEAFFGQGTRLTVV.

This clonotype was seen only a few times. The J gene is TRBJ2-3, the V gene TRBV7-9, with D tentatively TRBD2 (6 bases). Germline V gene sequence: CDR1 SEHNR, CDR2 FQNEAQ (reference sequence). V was pared by 2 bases and J by 0 bases, with 9 bases between. This CDR3 region has 15 residues. The CDR3 DNA follows: TGTGCCAGCAGCTTACGTGCGGGAAGCACAGATACGCAGTATTTT. This encodes CASSLRAGSTDTQYF. The complete variable domain, with remaining parts taken from reference TRBV7-9 and TRBJ2-3, reads DTGVSQNPRHKITKRGQNVTFRCDPISEHNRLYWYRQTLGQGPEFLTYFQNEAQLEKSRLLSDRFSAERPKGSFSTLEIQRTEQGDSAMYLCASSLRAGSTDTQYFGPGTRLTVL.